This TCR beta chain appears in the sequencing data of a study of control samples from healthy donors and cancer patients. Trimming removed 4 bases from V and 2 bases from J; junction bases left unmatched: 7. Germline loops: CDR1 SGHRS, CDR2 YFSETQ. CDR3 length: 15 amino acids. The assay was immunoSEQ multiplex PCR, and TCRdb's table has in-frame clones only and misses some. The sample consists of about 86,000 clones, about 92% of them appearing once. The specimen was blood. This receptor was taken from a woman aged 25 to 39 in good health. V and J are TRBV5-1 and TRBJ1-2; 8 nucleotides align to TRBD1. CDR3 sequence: CASSSTGGTNYGYTF. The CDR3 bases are TGCGCCAGCAGCAGTACAGGGGGGACAAACTATGGCTACACCTTC.